This T cell receptor (beta chain) derives from a study of T cells in Graves' hyperthyroidism and ophthalmopathy. Whole-study results and caveats: Ophthalmopathy was told apart from stable hyperthyroidism by a 13 V-J model.

Trimming removed 6 bases at V and 8 bases at J, with 25 bases between. CDR1 is SGHAT and CDR2 is FQNNGV in the germline V gene. The CDR3 is 16 residues long. Amplification yielded TCR beta CDR3 regions, with RNA transcripts as the source. HTBI primers drove first-round RT-PCR of the TCR CDR3. TCRdb called the multiplex PCR reads again in MiXCR, with one record for every CDR3 protein. The data contain fewer than 650,000 distinct CDR3 sequences, approximately 15% of them singletons. This clonotype was observed at least ten times. What it binds is unknown. Diagnoses were established using clinical symptoms, serum thyroxine and TRAb, thyroid ultrasound and orbital computed tomography.

Sample: blood. The receptor was derived from a young woman with Graves' ophthalmopathy. The chain recombines TRBV11-2 with TRBJ1-2; no clear D. The DNA for the CDR3 is TGTGCCAGCAGTCTAGTACGAGGCGTATCGGGTAACGGCTACACCTTC. Translating it yields CASSLVRGVSGNGYTF.